The sequence of this T cell receptor beta chain was determined in a study of T cell repertoires in cytomegalovirus infection. Study-wide context: It was recently identified HLA-C-restricted and well-studied HLA-B-restricted CMV epitopes that the study used.

Study-level findings and limits: CMV-specific TCR beta clonotypes restricted by HLA-C dominated the ex vivo response.

With regard to this clonotype: Antigen specificity is unknown.

MiXCR, run by TCRdb on the reads, gives a single entry per CDR3 protein. The table has about 830,000 distinct CDR3 sequences, 32% seen once. CDR3 length: 10 residues. The V and J ends lost 6 bases and 8 bases respectively, with 10 bases between them. The germline V gene encodes CDR1 SQVTM and CDR2 ANQGSEA. The specimen was cultured CD8+ T cells from PBMCs, collected from culture after CMV antigen stimulation. The clonotype originates from a human donor in good health (CMV status not recorded). Some clones in this sample may be carry-over from other donors' samples. The gene calls are TRBV29-1 and TRBJ1-2; a possible D gene is TRBD1 (5 bases). In nucleotides, the CDR3 is TGCAGCGTGTCAGGGAGCGGCTACACCTTC. Translated: CSVSGSGYTF.